The 9 T cell receptor beta chains below were found in one sample sequenced in a study of cytomegalovirus exposure and HLA in healthy donors. The primer mix had 60 Vbeta and 13 Jbeta primers. The method was immunoSEQ multiplex PCR; TCRdb's version includes in-frame clones alone and lacks a portion of them. The sample holds around 140,000 clones; 75% to 85% are singletons and the top ten take just over 8%. Sequencing input: PBMCs. The source is a woman aged 45-65 years in good health and CMV-seropositive.

This clone was observed a single time. The chain couples TRBV19 to TRBJ1-5, with no clear D. The CDR3 is 12 residues long. The V gene lost 3 bases and the J gene lost 6 bases, with 6 bases spanning the gap. Looked up from germline, CDR1 is LNHDA and CDR2 is SQIVND (reference sequence). The CDR3 nucleotides are TGTGCCAGTAGTATTCCCCGTCAGCCCCAGCATTTT. It is translated as CASSIPRQPQHF. The whole variable domain, remainder taken from reference TRBV19 and TRBJ1-5, is DGGITQSPKYLFRKEGQNVTLSCEQNLNHDAMYWYRQDPGQGLRLIYYSQIVNDFQKGDIAEGYSVSREKKESFPLTVTSAQKNPTAFYLCASSIPRQPQHFGDGTRLSIL.

The rearrangement joins TRBV30 to TRBJ1-4; no reliable D call. Germline CDR1 is GTSNPN and CDR2 is SVGIG (reference sequence). V was pared by 2 bases and J by 0 bases, with 7 bases between. The length of the CDR3 is 14 residues. The CDR3 bases are TGTGCCTGGAGTTCACGGGCAACTAATGAAAAACTGTTTTTT. It translates to CAWSSRATNEKLFF.

This clone was observed a single time. This chain joins TRBV6-1 and TRBJ2-3; D perhaps matches TRBD1 (5 bases). V was cut by 0 bases and J by 2 bases, with 6 bases left in between. The CDR3 contains 14 residues. Germline V lookup: CDR1 MNHNS, CDR2 SASEGT. This CDR3 is CASSEAGATDTQYF. The DNA for the CDR3 is TGTGCCAGCAGTGAAGCAGGGGCCACAGATACGCAGTATTTT.

A single count supports this clone. The rearrangement joins TRBV6-5 to TRBJ2-1; 8 bases agree with TRBD2. Germline V CDR1 and CDR2: MNHEY, SVGAGI. This CDR3 has 14 residues. The V and J ends lost 7 bases and 3 bases, in that order; junction bases with no gene match: 5. The CDR3 loop is CASTLAGNYNEQFF. DNA for the CDR3: TGTGCCAGCACGTTAGCGGGAAACTACAATGAGCAGTTCTTC.

This chain joins TRBV6-1 and TRBJ2-5, with D tentatively TRBD1 (8 bases). Trimming shortened V by 5 bases and J by 4 bases, and 14 bases separated the two germline ends. Germline loops: CDR1 MNHNS, CDR2 SASEGT. The CDR3 loop spans 14 amino acids. CDR3 in DNA: TGTGCCAGCAGTAAATACAGGGGGGGAGAGACCCAGTACTTC. It encodes CASSKYRGGETQYF.

The DNA for the CDR3 is TGTGCCAGCAGTACAGGTTACAATCAGCCCCAGCATTTT. Residues: CASSTGYNQPQHF. This chain uses TRBV2 with TRBJ1-5, with D tentatively TRBD1 (5 bases). Looked up from germline, CDR1 is SNHLY and CDR2 is FYNNEI. CDR3 length equals 13 residues. The ends were cut back, 5 bases at V and 3 bases at J, with 8 bases in the middle.

The rearrangement joins TRBV18 to TRBJ1-3; TRBD1 might be the D (6 bases). CDR1 is KGHSH, CDR2 LQKENI, per germline. V dropped 1 base and J dropped 0 bases, with 13 bases sitting between them. CDR3 length: 17 residues. The CDR3 protein is CASSPQGGPSSGNTIYF. The CDR3 DNA sequence: TGTGCCAGCTCACCACAAGGGGGACCCAGCTCTGGAAACACCATATATTTT.

The chain recombines TRBV11-1 with TRBJ2-3; TRBD2 matches at 11 bases. Germline values: CDR1 SGHAT, CDR2 FQDESV (reference sequence). The CDR3 is 18 residues long. V was clipped by 1 base and J by 3 bases; unmatched bases: 9. The CDR3 bases are TGTGCCAGCAGCTTAGGACTAGCGGGATCCCGGAAGACAGATACGCAGTATTTT. Translation: CASSLGLAGSRKTDTQYF.

This chain links TRBV29-1 with TRBJ1-5; D remains ambiguous. This CDR3 has 12 amino acids. V lost 4 bases, J lost 3 bases, and 7 bases lay in between. Germline CDR1 reads SQVTM; CDR2 reads ANQGSEA. CDR3: CSVGGVNQPQHF. Here the CDR3 DNA reads TGCAGCGTTGGCGGGGTCAATCAGCCCCAGCATTTT.